A single sample gave rise to the 24 T cell receptor beta chains below, sequenced in a study of shared clonotypes between healthy human individuals. Profiling relied on immunoSEQ multiplex PCR, and the TCRdb table lists in-frame clones only, not all of them. Of about 2.3 million clones listed, 80% to 95% are singletons. What was sequenced was naive CD4+ T cells from PBMCs. Subset described: CD45RA+ positively selected. All receptors derive from a man aged 18-30 years in good health. Some clones in this sample may be carry-over from other donors' samples.

The chain employs TRBV6-6 and TRBJ2-7; 7 nucleotides match TRBD2. The germline V gene encodes CDR1 MNHNY and CDR2 SVGAGI (reference sequence). The CDR3 totals 13 residues. V was clipped by 6 bases and J by 3 bases; unmatched bases: 5. The CDR3 is CASRGLDIYEQYF. CDR3 bases: TGTGCCAGCAGAGGACTAGACATCTACGAGCAGTACTTC.

The gene calls are TRBV5-4 and TRBJ2-1; 11 bases agree with TRBD2. Germline loops: CDR1 SGHNT, CDR2 YYREEE (reference sequence). Trimming took 3 bases from V and 8 from J; bases not matched to a gene: 7. The CDR3 is 15 amino acids. CDR3 in amino acids: CASSSGTSGKHEQFF. In DNA, the CDR3 is TGTGCCAGCAGCTCCGGGACTAGCGGTAAACATGAGCAGTTCTTC. Combining the CDR3 with reference TRBV5-4 and TRBJ2-1 gives the whole variable domain ETGVTQSPTHLIKTRGQQVTLRCSSQSGHNTVSWYQQALGQGPQFIFQYYREEENGRGNFPPRFSGLQFPNYSSELNVNALELDDSALYLCASSSGTSGKHEQFFGPGTRLTVL.

This clone was recorded only once. This rearrangement joins TRBV7-8 to TRBJ2-1; D remains ambiguous. Germline-derived CDR1 and CDR2 are SGHVS and FQNEAQ. The V end was cut by 5 bases, the J end by 6 bases, with 14 bases between. The CDR3 runs 14 residues. In DNA form, the CDR3 reads TGTGCCAGCAGCCCCCGGACCATATCCAATGAGCAGTTCTTC. Translated, it gives CASSPRTISNEQFF. Variable domain in full (rest from reference TRBV7-8 and TRBJ2-1): GAGVSQSPRYKVAKRGQDVALRCDPISGHVSLFWYQQALGQGPEFLTYFQNEAQLDKSGLPSDRFFAERPEGSVSTLKIQRTQQEDSAVYLCASSPRTISNEQFFGPGTRLTVL.

This sequence joins TRBV5-1 and TRBJ1-1; D gene unclear. CDR1 and CDR2 from the germline V gene are SGHRS and YFSETQ. Trimming stripped 2 bases from V and 3 bases from J, with 5 bases between. This CDR3 is 12 amino acids long. CDR3 coding DNA: TGCGCCAGCAGCTTTACCGACACTGAAGCTTTCTTT. Protein: CASSFTDTEAFF. Full variable domain (missing parts from reference TRBV5-1 and TRBJ1-1): KAGVTQTPRYLIKTRGQQVTLSCSPISGHRSVSWYQQTPGQGLQFLFEYFSETQRNKGNFPGRFSGRQFSNSRSEMNVSTLELGDSALYLCASSFTDTEAFFGQGTRLTVV.

The rearrangement uses TRBV4-1 and TRBJ2-1; 12 nucleotides line up with TRBD2. The V and J ends lost 0 bases and 6 bases, in that order; junction bases with no gene match: 6. Looked up from germline, CDR1 is MGHRA and CDR2 is YSYEKL. This CDR3 spans 17 amino acids. CDR3 sequence: CASSQDGLAGTRNEQFF. Here the CDR3 DNA reads TGCGCCAGCAGCCAAGACGGACTAGCGGGAACGCGCAATGAGCAGTTCTTC.

This clone appeared a single time. The chain carries TRBV27 and TRBJ2-1; D remains ambiguous. Germline assignment: CDR1 MNHEY and CDR2 SMNVEV (reference sequence). Trimming stripped 6 bases from V and 2 bases from J, with 11 bases between. The CDR3 consists of 14 residues. CDR3 coding DNA: TGTGCCAGCAGCTTTTCGGGCGCCTACAATGAGCAGTTCTTC. This encodes CASSFSGAYNEQFF.

This chain joins TRBV28 and TRBJ2-1; 14 bases align to TRBD2. Germline CDR1 reads MDHEN; CDR2 reads SYDVKM. V lost 5 bases, J lost 7 bases, and 7 bases stayed unmatched. CDR3 length equals 16 residues. DNA of the CDR3: TGTGCCAGCAGTATACCGACTAGCGGGAGGGGGAATGAGCAGTTCTTC. It is translated as CASSIPTSGRGNEQFF. The variable domain in full, completed from reference TRBV28 and TRBJ2-1, reads DVKVTQSSRYLVKRTGEKVFLECVQDMDHENMFWYRQDPGLGLRLIYFSYDVKMKEKGDIPEGYSVSREKKERFSLILESASTNQTSMYLCASSIPTSGRGNEQFFGPGTRLTVL.

The genes are TRBV4-1 and TRBJ2-7; D is unclear. V lost 1 base and J lost 2, with 9 bases in between. Germline V gene sequence: CDR1 MGHRA, CDR2 YSYEKL. This CDR3 has 14 amino acids. CDR3 DNA: TGCGCCAGCAGCCAAGTTCTGTCCCCCTACGAGCAGTACTTC. Protein: CASSQVLSPYEQYF.

As regards this clone: The same CDR3 also results from other DNA sequences found in this sample. The chain combines TRBV5-4 with TRBJ2-6; no reliable D call. V was clipped by 4 bases and J by 1 base, with 6 bases between them. Germline CDR1 reads SGHNT; CDR2 reads YYREEE (reference sequence). This CDR3 comprises 14 residues. For the CDR3, the DNA is TGTGCCAGCAGCCTCCCTTCTGGGGCCAACGTCCTGACTTTC. It codes for CASSLPSGANVLTF.

This chain links TRBV14 with TRBJ2-5; TRBD1 aligns across 10 bases. V gave up 2 bases and J gave up 5 bases; unmatched junction bases: 8. Per the germline V gene, CDR1 is SGHDN and CDR2 is FVKESK. The CDR3 length is 16 residues. The CDR3 loop reads CASSQPRDRGRETQYF. The CDR3 region has the DNA TGTGCCAGCAGCCAACCCCGAGACAGGGGGCGCGAGACCCAGTACTTC.

The chain links TRBV7-8 to TRBJ1-5, with D unresolved. The V gene's germline CDR1 is SGHVS and CDR2 FQNEAQ. The CDR3 extends over 15 amino acids. The V end lost 1 base, the J end lost 6 bases, and 13 bases lay between the germline ends. The CDR3 loop is CASSLEWEYGQPQHF. CDR3 coding DNA: TGTGCCAGCAGCTTAGAGTGGGAGTATGGTCAGCCCCAGCATTTT.

Concerning this clone itself: This sample includes further DNA sequences coding for the same CDR3. The chain joins TRBV7-2 to TRBJ2-1; TRBD2 aligns across 10 bases. V was pared by 4 bases and J by 2 bases, with 5 bases of the junction left unmatched. The germline CDR1 and CDR2 sequences are SGHTA and FQGNSA. This CDR3 has 16 amino acids. The CDR3 DNA sequence: TGTGCCAGCAGCTCTGGACTAGCGGTAGCCTACAATGAGCAGTTCTTC. This sequence encodes CASSSGLAVAYNEQFF.

The chain recombines TRBV10-3 with TRBJ2-4; D perhaps matches TRBD1 (6 bases). This CDR3 has 13 amino acids. Germline V lookup: CDR1 ENHRY, CDR2 SYGVKD. The V gene lost 4 bases and the J gene lost 8 bases, with 12 bases spanning the gap. CDR3 nucleotide sequence: TGTGCCATCAGTGCGACAGGTGGGGACATTCAGTACTTC. Translating gives CAISATGGDIQYF.

This sequence joins TRBV5-5 and TRBJ1-4; TRBD1 matches at 7 bases. The CDR3 is made up of 18 amino acids. Germline loops: CDR1 SGHKS, CDR2 YYEKEE (reference sequence). V trimming: 3 bases; J trimming: 4 bases; junction bases outside the gene matches: 15. This chain's CDR3 is CASSSKQGTGLVNEKLFF. The CDR3 DNA is TGTGCCAGCAGCTCCAAACAGGGGACTGGTTTGGTTAATGAAAAACTGTTTTTT.

V and J are TRBV5-1 and TRBJ1-3, with TRBD1 matching 8 bases. V dropped 6 bases and J dropped 3; count of bases not matched to a gene: 5. The CDR3 contains 14 residues. Per germline, CDR1 SGHRS and CDR2 YFSETQ. As DNA, the CDR3 is TGCGCCAGCACTGCAGGGGGCGGTGGAAACACCATATATTTT. Its protein is CASTAGGGGNTIYF.

This chain uses TRBV5-1 with TRBJ2-5; the match to TRBD1 covers 8 bases. This CDR3 is built from 16 residues. Looked up from germline, CDR1 is SGHRS and CDR2 is YFSETQ. V gave up 4 bases and J gave up 4 bases; unmatched junction bases: 12. CDR3 sequence: CASSLDSGQGGETQYF. In DNA, the CDR3 is TGCGCCAGCAGCCTCGATAGTGGACAGGGTGGAGAGACCCAGTACTTC.

Comments on this clone: Other DNA sequences in this sample translate to the same CDR3. CDR3 in DNA: TGTGCCAGCAGCCAGGCCGGAAGGAATCAGCCCCAGCATTTT. This codes for CASSQAGRNQPQHF. The rearrangement joins TRBV4-2 to TRBJ1-5; D not resolved. The V and J ends lost 3 bases and 4 bases respectively, with 10 bases between them. Germline-derived CDR1 and CDR2 are LGHNA and YNFKEQ. This CDR3 has 14 residues.

The chain joins TRBV6-1 to TRBJ1-2, with 7 positions matching TRBD1. V was clipped by 5 bases and J by 6 bases; unmatched bases: 3. The CDR3 extends over 12 amino acids. Germline CDR1 and CDR2: MNHNS and SASEGT. The DNA of the CDR3 is TGTGCCAGCAGTCAGGACAGGCATGGCTACACCTTC. Its protein is CASSQDRHGYTF.

Only one count was recorded for this clone. The genes are TRBV9 and TRBJ2-7; no reliable D call. V lost 1 base and J lost 5, with 13 bases in between. The CDR3 has 14 amino acids. Germline loops: CDR1 SGDLS, CDR2 YYNGEE. The CDR3 protein is CASSVHPTTNEQYF. The CDR3 DNA reads as TGTGCCAGCAGCGTACACCCAACAACCAACGAGCAGTACTTC.

The chain uses TRBV7-3 and TRBJ2-1; the D is unclear. V was clipped by 5 bases and J by 5 bases, with 10 bases between them. This CDR3 has 13 residues. In germline, CDR1 is SGHTA, CDR2 FQGTGA. CDR3 sequence: CASSETRNNEQFF. CDR3 coding DNA: TGTGCCAGCAGCGAGACTCGGAACAATGAGCAGTTCTTC.

V is TRBV6-5 and J is TRBJ1-2; D is perhaps TRBD1 (5 bases). The CDR3 loop spans 15 amino acids. The V gene lost 6 bases and the J gene lost 8 bases, with 22 bases spanning the gap. Looked up from germline, CDR1 is MNHEY and CDR2 is SVGAGI. Here the CDR3 DNA reads TGTGCCAGCAGCTACCGTAGGGTAGGCGGGGACGGCTACACCTTC. Protein product: CASSYRRVGGDGYTF.

The J gene is TRBJ1-5, the V gene TRBV2; the D gene is possibly TRBD1 (5 bases). Germline CDR1 reads SNHLY; CDR2 reads FYNNEI. The CDR3 spans 14 residues. The germline V and J ends were trimmed by 6 bases and 9 bases, with 18 bases remaining between them. DNA of the CDR3: TGTGCCAGCAGCGAAAGGGACGTCGGCCTGCCCCAGCATTTT. Amino acid sequence: CASSERDVGLPQHF.

This sequence joins TRBV20-1 and TRBJ2-1, with D uncertain. The V gene lost 0 bases and the J gene lost 10 bases, with 7 bases spanning the gap. The CDR3 is made up of 11 amino acids. Germline V gene data show CDR1 as DFQATT and CDR2 as SNEGSKA (reference sequence). The CDR3 here is CSARDREEQFF. In DNA form, the CDR3 reads TGCAGTGCTAGAGATCGAGAAGAGCAGTTCTTC.

The CDR3 bases are TGTGCCTGGAGCGACGCCCGGCAGGGCCGAAACACCATATATTTT. This encodes CAWSDARQGRNTIYF. This chain links TRBV30 with TRBJ1-3, with D perhaps TRBD1 (5 bases). Trimming took 3 bases from V and 5 from J, leaving 17 bases between them. Per the germline V gene, CDR1 is GTSNPN and CDR2 is SVGIG (reference sequence). This CDR3 spans 15 amino acids. The variable domain in full, completed from reference TRBV30 and TRBJ1-3, reads SQTIHQWPATLVQPVGSPLSLECTVEGTSNPNLYWYRQAAGRGLQLLFYSVGIGQISSEVPQNLSASRPQDRQFILSSKKLLLSDSGFYLCAWSDARQGRNTIYFGEGSWLTVV.